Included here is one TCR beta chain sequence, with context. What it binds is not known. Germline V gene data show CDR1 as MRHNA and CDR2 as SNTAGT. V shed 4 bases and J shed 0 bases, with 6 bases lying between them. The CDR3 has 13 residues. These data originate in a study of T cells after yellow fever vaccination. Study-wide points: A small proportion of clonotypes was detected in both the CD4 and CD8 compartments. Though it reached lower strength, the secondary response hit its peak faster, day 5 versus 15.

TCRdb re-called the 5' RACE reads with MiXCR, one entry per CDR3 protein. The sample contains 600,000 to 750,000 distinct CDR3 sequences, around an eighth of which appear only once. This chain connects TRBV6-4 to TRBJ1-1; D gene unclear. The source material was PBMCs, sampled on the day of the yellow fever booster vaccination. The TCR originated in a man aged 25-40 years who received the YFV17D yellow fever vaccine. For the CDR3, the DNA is TGTGCCAGCAGTGCCAAAATGAACACTGAAGCTTTCTTT. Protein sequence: CASSAKMNTEAFF.